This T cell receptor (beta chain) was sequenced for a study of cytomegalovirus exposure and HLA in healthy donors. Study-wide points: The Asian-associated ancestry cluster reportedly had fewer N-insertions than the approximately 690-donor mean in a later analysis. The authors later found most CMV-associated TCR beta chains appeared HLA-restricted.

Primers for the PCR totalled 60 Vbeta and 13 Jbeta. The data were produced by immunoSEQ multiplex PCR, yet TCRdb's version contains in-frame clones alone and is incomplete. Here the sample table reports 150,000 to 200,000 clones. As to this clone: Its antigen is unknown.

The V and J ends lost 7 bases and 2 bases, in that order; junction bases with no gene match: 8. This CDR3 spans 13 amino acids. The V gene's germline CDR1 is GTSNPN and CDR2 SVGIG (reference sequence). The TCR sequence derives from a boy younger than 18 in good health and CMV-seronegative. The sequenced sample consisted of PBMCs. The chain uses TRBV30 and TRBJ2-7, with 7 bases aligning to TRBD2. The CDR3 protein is CAYLAGVTYEQYF. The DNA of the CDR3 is TGTGCCTACTTAGCGGGCGTTACCTACGAGCAGTACTTC.